This T cell receptor (beta chain) was obtained from a study of blood T cell repertoires in COVID-19. Study details: Specimens from acute and convalescent COVID-19 originated in the United States, Italy and Spain. The cDNA or gDNA used as material had been derived from T cells, B-cell-depleted T cells, or PBMCs.

In the source study's methods: Cell counts per sample came from amplifying reference gene primers. Repertoires were generated with immunoSEQ multiplex PCR, while TCRdb's copy carries only in-frame clones and drops some. V, J and clone size were drawn from that table, and D and trimming were deduced from the DNA. The table records around 75,000 clones, under 85% of them present only once. This CDR3 comprises 13 residues. V shed 3 bases and J shed 4 bases, with 9 bases lying between them. Germline-derived CDR1 and CDR2 are SGHDN and FVKESK. The Seattle patients joined while their infection was active and were tracked longitudinally afterward.

The sequencing sample was made of peripheral blood. The sequence was collected from a man between 45 and 60 years old with COVID-19, enrolled during active disease. V is TRBV14 and J is TRBJ2-5; D is perhaps TRBD2 (6 bases). Here the CDR3 reads CASSQVGRETQYF. In nucleotides, the CDR3 is TGTGCCAGCAGCCAGGTCGGGAGAGAGACCCAGTACTTC.